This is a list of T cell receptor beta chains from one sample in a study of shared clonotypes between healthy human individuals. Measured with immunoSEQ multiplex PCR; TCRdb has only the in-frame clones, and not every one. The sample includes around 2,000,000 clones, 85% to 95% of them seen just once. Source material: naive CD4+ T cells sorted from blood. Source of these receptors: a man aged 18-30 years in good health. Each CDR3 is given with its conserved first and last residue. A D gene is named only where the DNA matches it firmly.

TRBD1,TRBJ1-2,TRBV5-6,CASSPLQGQNYGYTF,TGTGCCAGCAGCCCACTACAGGGGCAGAACTATGGCTACACCTTC
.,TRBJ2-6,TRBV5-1,CASSPAAWGANVLTF,TGCGCCAGCAGCCCGGCCGCCTGGGGGGCCAACGTCCTGACTTTC
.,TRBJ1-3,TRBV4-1,CASSQRSDSGNTIYF,TGCGCCAGCAGCCAAAGGAGCGACTCTGGAAACACCATATATTTT
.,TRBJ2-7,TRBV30,CAWSGDSPYEQYF,TGTGCCTGGAGTGGGGATAGTCCCTACGAGCAGTACTTC
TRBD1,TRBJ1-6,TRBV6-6,CASRRGQLNSPLHF,TGTGCCAGCAGGAGGGGACAGTTGAATTCACCCCTCCACTTT
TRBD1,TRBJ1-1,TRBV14,CASSLVDRGTEAFF,TGTGCCAGCAGCCTCGTGGACAGGGGCACTGAAGCTTTCTTT
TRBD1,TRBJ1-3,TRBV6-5,CASRRGQLSGNTIYF,TGTGCCAGCCGGCGGGGACAGCTCTCTGGAAACACCATATATTTT
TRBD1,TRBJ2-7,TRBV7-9,CASSPRQGTHEQYF,TGTGCCAGCAGCCCCCGACAGGGCACCCACGAGCAGTACTTC
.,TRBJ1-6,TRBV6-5,CASSYGVFESSPLHF,TGTGCCAGCAGTTACGGGGTTTTCGAAAGTTCACCCCTCCACTTT
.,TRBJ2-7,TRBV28,CASSLGGGGPRKEQYF,TGTGCCAGCAGTTTAGGAGGGGGGGGCCCACGAAAGGAGCAGTACTTC